These 29 T cell receptor beta chains were sequenced from one sample in a study of Tregs in tolerant kidney transplant recipients. Using immunoSEQ multiplex PCR, the repertoire was profiled, and TCRdb retains in-frame clones only, with some absent. The sample has 90,000 or so clones; approximately 93% are singletons. Recipients received nonmyeloablative bone marrow transplants from related graft donors, with transient mixed chimerism. The sample in question was CD4+ T cells from blood (PBMCs), obtained 12 months after the transplant. These receptor sequences come from a human patient who received a combined kidney and bone marrow transplant. Some T cells may be provided by the graft donor.

The V call is TRBV11-2, the J call TRBJ2-1, with 11 bases aligning to TRBD2. V lost 4 bases to trimming and J lost 3 bases; unmatched junction nucleotides: 11. CDR1 SGHAT and CDR2 FQNNGV come from the germline V gene. The CDR3 has 18 residues. CDR3 bases: TGTGCCAGCAGCTCCCCCCGTACTAGCGGGAGTCGCTACAATGAGCAGTTCTTC. Its protein is CASSSPRTSGSRYNEQFF.

The chain employs TRBV27 and TRBJ2-5; TRBD2 aligns across 10 bases. Gene TRBJ2-7 matches the end of the DNA better, so the J call may be wrong. The CDR3 sequence is 14 residues long. From germline, CDR1 is MNHEY and CDR2 SMNVEV (reference sequence). CDR3: CASSVGLAPYEQYF. The CDR3 DNA sequence: TGTGCCAGCAGCGTGGGACTAGCGCCCTACGAGCAGTACTTC.

The genes are TRBV9 and TRBJ2-2; D is ambiguous. The ends were cut back, 0 bases at V and 4 bases at J, with 4 bases in the middle. The CDR3 totals 13 residues. Germline V lookup: CDR1 SGDLS, CDR2 YYNGEE. The CDR3 DNA follows: TGTGCCAGCAGCGTAGCCCTCACCGGGGAGCTGTTTTTT. It encodes CASSVALTGELFF. The full variable domain, with the rest looked up from reference TRBV9 and TRBJ2-2, is DSGVTQTPKHLITATGQRVTLRCSPRSGDLSVYWYQQSLDQGLQFLIQYYNGEERAKGNILERFSAQQFPDLHSELNLSSLELGDSALYFCASSVALTGELFFGEGSRLTVL.

This chain links TRBV14 with TRBJ2-5, with D possibly matching TRBD2 (5 bases). Trimming took off 3 bases at V and 5 bases at J, with 10 bases between the two ends. Germline CDR1 is SGHDN and CDR2 is FVKESK. The CDR3 has 13 residues. The CDR3 spells CASSHGLAETQYF. The CDR3 DNA reads TGTGCCAGCAGCCATGGACTTGCGGAGACCCAGTACTTC. The full variable domain, completed using reference TRBV14 and TRBJ2-5, is EAGVTQFPSHSVIEKGQTVTLRCDPISGHDNLYWYRRVMGKEIKFLLHFVKESKQDESGMPNNRFLAERTGGTYSTLKVQPAELEDSGVYFCASSHGLAETQYFGPGTRLLVL.

This chain joins TRBV5-5 and TRBJ2-3; D unresolved. From germline, CDR1 is SGHKS and CDR2 YYEKEE (reference sequence). V was pared by 1 base and J by 2 bases, with 8 bases between. This CDR3 is 14 amino acids long. The CDR3 nucleotides are TGTGCCAGCAGCTTGAACAGATACACAGATACGCAGTATTTT. Translation gives CASSLNRYTDTQYF.

The chain uses TRBV29-1 and TRBJ2-2, with TRBD2 identical over 12 bases. The germline gives CDR1 SQVTM, CDR2 ANQGSEA. This CDR3 is 16 amino acids long. Trimming at V came to 7 bases and at J to 5 bases, leaving 11 bases not matched to a gene. The CDR3 bases are TGCAGCGCCCCGAGACTAGCGGGAGATGGTACCGGGGAGCTGTTTTTT. Translating it yields CSAPRLAGDGTGELFF.

This chain joins TRBV19 and TRBJ2-6; 7 nucleotides align to TRBD1. V gave up 4 bases and J gave up 3 bases; unmatched junction bases: 3. Germline assignment: CDR1 LNHDA and CDR2 SQIVND (reference sequence). This CDR3 has 15 amino acids. CDR3 in amino acids: CASSNRGFGANVLTF. The CDR3 region has the DNA TGTGCCAGTAGTAACAGGGGTTTTGGGGCCAACGTCCTGACTTTC.

This chain connects TRBV5-1 to TRBJ2-5; TRBD1 matches 8 bases. Germline V CDR1 and CDR2: SGHRS, YFSETQ. J was trimmed by 5 bases and V by 1 base; bases with no gene match: 10. The CDR3 totals 16 residues. CDR3 nucleotide sequence: TGCGCCAGCAGCTTGCTGAGGACAGGGTGGGATGAGACCCAGTACTTC. This sequence encodes CASSLLRTGWDETQYF.

In its sample, this clone was seen a few times. The chain is built from TRBV10-3 and TRBJ1-6; D gene ambiguous. V lost 2 bases to trimming and J lost 7 bases, with 6 bases between them. The CDR3 totals 13 residues. Germline V gene lookup returns CDR1 ENHRY and CDR2 SYGVKD. CDR3 DNA sequence: TGTGCCATCAGTGAGACACCAAATTCACCCCTCCACTTT. Its translation is CAISETPNSPLHF.

The chain links TRBV4-2 to TRBJ2-5; D is unclear. The CDR3 length is 18 residues. CDR1 and CDR2 from the germline V gene are LGHNA and YNFKEQ. V lost 3 bases to trimming and J lost 1 base, with 21 bases between them. The CDR3 here is CASSHGFGLKSGQETQYF. CDR3 bases: TGTGCCAGCAGCCACGGTTTTGGCCTTAAATCGGGCCAAGAGACCCAGTACTTC.

A single count supports this clone. V gene TRBV5-1 combines with J gene TRBJ1-1; 7 bases agree with TRBD1. The CDR3 extends over 14 amino acids. The germline V gene has CDR1 SGHRS and CDR2 YFSETQ. The V segment lost 6 bases and the J segment 5 bases; nucleotides outside the gene matches: 10. CDR3 DNA: TGCGCCAGCAACGGACAGGCGGGGGGAACTGAAGCTTTCTTT. Residues: CASNGQAGGTEAFF.

Here the CDR3 reads CASSAGIAVTDTQYF. In nucleotides, the CDR3 is TGTGCCAGCAGCGCTGGGATAGCGGTCACAGATACGCAGTATTTT. The chain links TRBV13 to TRBJ2-3; tentative D call: TRBD2 (6 bases). Trimming removed 5 bases from V and 2 bases from J, with 14 bases in between. From germline, CDR1 is PRHDT and CDR2 FYEKMQ (reference sequence). The CDR3 is 15 amino acids.

The chain carries TRBV10-3 and TRBJ2-7; the D gene is possibly TRBD1 (5 bases). The V gene lost 4 bases and the J gene lost 2 bases, with 9 bases spanning the gap. The CDR3 is 13 residues long. In germline, CDR1 is ENHRY, CDR2 SYGVKD. The CDR3 is CAISGTRTYEQYF. In nucleotides, the CDR3 is TGTGCCATCAGTGGGACAAGAACCTACGAGCAGTACTTC.

V is TRBV6-4 and J is TRBJ2-1, with 13 positions matching TRBD2. From germline, CDR1 is MRHNA and CDR2 SNTAGT. The ends lost 5 bases at V and 0 bases at J; junction bases unmatched: 7. CDR3 length: 18 residues. The chain's CDR3 is CASSKTSGGLSSYNEQFF. Here the CDR3 DNA reads TGTGCCAGCAGTAAGACTAGCGGGGGGCTAAGCTCCTACAATGAGCAGTTCTTC.

The CDR3 DNA is TGTGCCAGCTCACCGACAGGTCGGACAGATACGCAGTATTTT. Translating it yields CASSPTGRTDTQYF. The chain carries TRBV18 and TRBJ2-3, with D possibly being TRBD1 (6 bases). Germline CDR1 KGHSH, CDR2 LQKENI. The CDR3 length is 14 residues. V shed 3 bases and J shed 3 bases, with 10 bases lying between them.

This clone was counted a single time. In nucleotides, the CDR3 is TGTGCCAGCTCACCAGCGGGAGGGAGCTCCTACAATGAGCAGTTCTTC. Amino acid sequence: CASSPAGGSSYNEQFF. The V and J genes are TRBV18 and TRBJ2-1; 9 bases line up with TRBD2. Trimming at V came to 2 bases and at J to 0 bases, leaving 2 bases not matched to a gene. The CDR3 is 16 residues long. Germline loops: CDR1 KGHSH, CDR2 LQKENI.

The J gene is TRBJ2-7, the V gene TRBV18; D perhaps matches TRBD1 (5 bases). Germline assignment: CDR1 KGHSH and CDR2 LQKENI. Trimming cost V 1 base and J 2 bases, with 21 bases left between them. The CDR3 runs to 18 residues. CDR3: CASSPRDSHSTLTYEQYF. The CDR3 DNA reads as TGTGCCAGCTCACCACGAGACAGCCATTCCACTTTAACCTACGAGCAGTACTTC.

With respect to this clone: This is likely a read error, given that the CDR3 carries no conserved phenylalanine or tryptophan at its end. This chain joins TRBV7-9 and TRBJ1-1; 10 nucleotides align to TRBD1. Losses at the gene ends were 5 bases for V and 0 bases for J; bases not matched to a gene: 6. The CDR3 has 16 residues. Germline V CDR1 and CDR2: SEHNR, FQNEAQ (reference sequence). The CDR3 sequence is CASSPRTGGLNTEAFL. The CDR3 coding sequence is TGTGCCAGCAGCCCCCGGACAGGGGGTTTGAACACTGAAGCTTTCCTT.

The rearrangement joins TRBV11-3 to TRBJ2-7; D remains ambiguous. In germline, CDR1 is SGHNT, CDR2 YENEEA. V lost 5 bases and J 3 bases, leaving 11 bases between the germline ends. This CDR3 has 13 residues. CDR3 region: CASSPLLRYEQYF. CDR3 in DNA: TGTGCCAGCAGCCCACTATTACGCTACGAGCAGTACTTC.

In its sample, this clone was seen once. This rearrangement joins TRBV7-7 to TRBJ2-5, with 12 positions matching TRBD1. Germline loops: CDR1 SSHAT, CDR2 FNYEAQ (reference sequence). The CDR3 has 15 amino acids. Unmatched junction bases numbered 5, after V lost 5 bases and J lost 4 bases. The CDR3 protein is CASSVGTGGRETQYF. The CDR3 bases are TGTGCCAGCAGCGTCGGGACAGGGGGCAGAGAGACCCAGTACTTC.

This clone was seen a single time. This chain links TRBV5-1 with TRBJ2-1; 15 nucleotides match TRBD2. This CDR3 is 18 amino acids long. Germline CDR1 reads SGHRS; CDR2 reads YFSETQ. V shed 4 bases and J 8 bases; nucleotides not matched to a gene: 13. The CDR3 sequence: CASSQTSLGLAGGDEQFF. CDR3 sequence (DNA): TGCGCCAGCAGCCAGACCTCCTTGGGACTAGCGGGAGGCGATGAGCAGTTCTTC.

The CDR3 sequence is CASRYRADGELFF. DNA of the CDR3: TGTGCCAGTAGGTACAGGGCAGACGGGGAGCTGTTTTTT. The chain employs TRBV19 and TRBJ2-2; D is perhaps TRBD1 (6 bases). V lost 6 bases and J lost 7, with 12 bases in between. Germline assignment: CDR1 LNHDA and CDR2 SQIVND (reference sequence). The CDR3 sequence is 13 residues long. Variable domain in full (rest from reference TRBV19 and TRBJ2-2): DGGITQSPKYLFRKEGQNVTLSCEQNLNHDAMYWYRQDPGQGLRLIYYSQIVNDFQKGDIAEGYSVSREKKESFPLTVTSAQKNPTAFYLCASRYRADGELFFGEGSRLTVL.

The chain links TRBV13 to TRBJ2-7; D may be TRBD2 (8 bases). Germline CDR1 PRHDT, CDR2 FYEKMQ (reference sequence). The length of the CDR3 is 13 residues. The ends were cut back, 5 bases at V and 7 bases at J, with 15 bases in the middle. The CDR3 DNA reads as TGTGCCAGCAGCCCCGGGAGGGGGCGAGAGCAGTACTTC. This codes for CASSPGRGREQYF.

The V and J genes are TRBV11-3 and TRBJ2-7; 7 bases map to TRBD1. CDR1 SGHNT and CDR2 YENEEA come from the germline V gene. The CDR3 is made up of 15 amino acids. Trimming at V came to 2 bases and at J to 7 bases, leaving 11 bases not matched to a gene. DNA for the CDR3: TGTGCCAGCAGCTTACGGACAGGAGTTTACGCTGAGCAGTACTTC. Translated, it gives CASSLRTGVYAEQYF.

The rearrangement uses TRBV27 and TRBJ2-5; TRBD1 matches at 10 bases. Near its end, the DNA agrees better with TRBJ2-7, so the J call may be wrong. Germline-derived CDR1 and CDR2 are MNHEY and SMNVEV (reference sequence). The CDR3 contains 16 residues. For the CDR3, the DNA is TGTGCCAGCAGTTTAGGGCAGACAGGGGGCCTAGGCGAGCAGTACTTC. The encoded protein is CASSLGQTGGLGEQYF.

The chain employs TRBV2 and TRBJ1-5; D might be TRBD1 (6 bases). The germline V and J ends were trimmed by 2 bases and 3 bases, with 11 bases remaining between them. The CDR3 sequence is 15 residues long. Germline CDR1 SNHLY, CDR2 FYNNEI. This chain's CDR3 is CASSEIGTNNQPQHF. CDR3 DNA sequence: TGTGCCAGCAGTGAAATCGGGACAAACAATCAGCCCCAGCATTTT.

The CDR3 DNA is TGTGCCAGCAGCTTAGGGGACAGTTCACCCCTCCACTTT. It specifies CASSLGDSSPLHF. V usage is TRBV11-2 and J usage is TRBJ1-6; TRBD1 matches at 7 bases. Germline lookup yields CDR1 SGHAT and CDR2 FQNNGV. The ends lost 1 base at V and 9 bases at J; junction bases unmatched: 0. CDR3 length equals 13 residues.

Only a few counts were recorded for this clone. The J gene is TRBJ1-1, the V gene TRBV6-5; no firm D call. The V end was cut by 2 bases, the J end by 2 bases, with 12 bases between. The germline V gene encodes CDR1 MNHEY and CDR2 SVGAGI. This CDR3 contains 15 residues. The CDR3 sequence is CASSYAPRLNTEAFF. CDR3 nucleotides: TGTGCCAGCAGTTACGCTCCGCGACTTAACACTGAAGCTTTCTTT.

This CDR3 is CASSQDRSLLAKNIQYF. In nucleotides, the CDR3 is TGTGCCAGCAGCCAAGATAGGAGTCTGCTAGCCAAAAACATTCAGTACTTC. The chain has TRBV4-2 and TRBJ2-4; D remains unclear. Germline V gene sequence: CDR1 LGHNA, CDR2 YNFKEQ. Trimming cost V 0 bases and J 0 bases, with 12 bases left between them. The CDR3 is 17 amino acids.